This T cell receptor (beta chain) was documented in a study of blood T cell repertoires in COVID-19. About the study: Sites in the United States, Italy and Spain provided acute and convalescent COVID-19 samples. Sample material is recorded as cDNA or gDNA derived from T cells, B-cell-depleted T cells, or PBMCs.

The protocol was immunoSEQ multiplex PCR, while the TCRdb copy is restricted to in-frame clones and leaves out a portion. The repertoire includes around 280,000 clones, roughly 90% of them detected once, and 10% to 12% sits in the top ten. The germline V gene encodes CDR1 MNHEY and CDR2 SVGAGI. V lost 5 bases to trimming and J lost 1 base, with 14 bases between them. The CDR3 is made up of 15 amino acids. The rearrangement joins TRBV6-5 to TRBJ1-2; possible D gene TRBD1, 5 bases. The sample taken for sequencing was peripheral blood. This TCR was recovered from a woman aged 30 to 39 with COVID-19, enrolled during active disease. The CDR3 DNA sequence: TGTGCCAGCAGTCGGACTGGGGGGTTTAACTATGGCTACACCTTC. This translates into CASSRTGGFNYGYTF.